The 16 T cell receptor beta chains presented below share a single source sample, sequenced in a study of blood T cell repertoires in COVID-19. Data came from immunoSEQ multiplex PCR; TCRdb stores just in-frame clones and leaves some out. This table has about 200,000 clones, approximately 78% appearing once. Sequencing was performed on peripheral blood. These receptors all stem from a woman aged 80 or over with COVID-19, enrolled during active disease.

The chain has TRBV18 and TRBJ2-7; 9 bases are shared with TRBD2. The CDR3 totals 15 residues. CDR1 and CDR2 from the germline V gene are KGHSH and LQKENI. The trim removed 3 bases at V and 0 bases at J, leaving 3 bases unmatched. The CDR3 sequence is CASSPDSGGSYEQYF. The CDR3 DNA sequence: TGTGCCAGCTCACCTGATAGCGGGGGCTCCTACGAGCAGTACTTC.

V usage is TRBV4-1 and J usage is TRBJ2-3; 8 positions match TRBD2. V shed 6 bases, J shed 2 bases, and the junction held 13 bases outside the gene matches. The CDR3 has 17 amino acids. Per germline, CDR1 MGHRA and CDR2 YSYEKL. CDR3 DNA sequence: TGCGCCAGCAGACCGACCCTAGGGCGGGGGGTCACAGATACGCAGTATTTT. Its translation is CASRPTLGRGVTDTQYF.

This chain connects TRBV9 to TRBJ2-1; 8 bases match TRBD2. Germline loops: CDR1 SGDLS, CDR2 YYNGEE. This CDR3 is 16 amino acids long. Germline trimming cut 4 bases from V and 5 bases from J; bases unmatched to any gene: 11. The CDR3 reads CASSKRAGERNNEQFF. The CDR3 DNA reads TGTGCCAGCAGCAAGCGAGCGGGAGAGAGGAACAATGAGCAGTTCTTC.

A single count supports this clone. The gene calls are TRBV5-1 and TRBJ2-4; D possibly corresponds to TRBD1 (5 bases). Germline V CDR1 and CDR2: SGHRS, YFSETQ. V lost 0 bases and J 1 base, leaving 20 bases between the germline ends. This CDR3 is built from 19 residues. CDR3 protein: CASSLGQPAQVLAKNIQYF. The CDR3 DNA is TGCGCCAGCAGCTTGGGACAGCCAGCGCAGGTTCTCGCCAAAAACATTCAGTACTTC. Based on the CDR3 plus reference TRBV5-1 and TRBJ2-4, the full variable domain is KAGVTQTPRYLIKTRGQQVTLSCSPISGHRSVSWYQQTPGQGLQFLFEYFSETQRNKGNFPGRFSGRQFSNSRSEMNVSTLELGDSALYLCASSLGQPAQVLAKNIQYFGAGTRLSVL.

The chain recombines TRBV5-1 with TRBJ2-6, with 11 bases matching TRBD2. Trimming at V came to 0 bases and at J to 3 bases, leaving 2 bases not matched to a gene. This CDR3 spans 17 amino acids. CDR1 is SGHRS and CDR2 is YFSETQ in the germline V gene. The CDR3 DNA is TGCGCCAGCAGCTTGGAGCTAGCGGGAGGTGGGGCCAACGTCCTGACTTTC. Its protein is CASSLELAGGGANVLTF.

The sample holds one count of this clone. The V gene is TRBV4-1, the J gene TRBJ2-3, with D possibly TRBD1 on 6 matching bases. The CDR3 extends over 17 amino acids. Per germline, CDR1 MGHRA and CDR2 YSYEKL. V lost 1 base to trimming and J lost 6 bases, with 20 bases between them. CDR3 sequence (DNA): TGCGCCAGCAGCCAAGCCCAAAGGGCAGGGGCCCCGGATACGCAGTATTTT. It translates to CASSQAQRAGAPDTQYF.

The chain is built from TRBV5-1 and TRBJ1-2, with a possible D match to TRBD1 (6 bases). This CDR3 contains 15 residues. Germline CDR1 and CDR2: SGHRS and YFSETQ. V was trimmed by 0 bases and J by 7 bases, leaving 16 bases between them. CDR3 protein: CASSLGDRPIGGYTF. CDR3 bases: TGCGCCAGCAGCTTGGGAGACAGGCCTATAGGTGGCTACACCTTC.

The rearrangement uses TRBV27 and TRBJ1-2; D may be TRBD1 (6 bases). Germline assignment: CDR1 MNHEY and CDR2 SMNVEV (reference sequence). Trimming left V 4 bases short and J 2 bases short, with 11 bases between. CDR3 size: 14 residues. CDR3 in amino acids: CASSSRTENYGYTF. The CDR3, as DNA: TGTGCCAGCAGTTCACGGACAGAGAACTATGGCTACACCTTC.

The CDR3, as DNA: TGTGCCAGCAGCAGCTACGACAGTCTGAACACTGAAGCTTTCTTT. Translated, it gives CASSSYDSLNTEAFF. J is TRBJ1-1 and V is TRBV7-9, with TRBD1 as a possible D gene (5 bases). This CDR3 is built from 15 residues. The V end was cut by 5 bases, the J end by 0 bases, with 13 bases between. The V gene's germline CDR1 is SEHNR and CDR2 FQNEAQ (reference sequence).

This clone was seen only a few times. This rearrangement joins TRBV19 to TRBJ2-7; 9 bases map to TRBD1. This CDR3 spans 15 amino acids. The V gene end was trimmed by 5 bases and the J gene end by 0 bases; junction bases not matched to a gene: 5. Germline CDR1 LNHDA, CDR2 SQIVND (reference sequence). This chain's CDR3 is CASSPGTGSSYEQYF. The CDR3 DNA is TGTGCCAGTAGTCCGGGGACAGGGAGCTCCTACGAGCAGTACTTC.

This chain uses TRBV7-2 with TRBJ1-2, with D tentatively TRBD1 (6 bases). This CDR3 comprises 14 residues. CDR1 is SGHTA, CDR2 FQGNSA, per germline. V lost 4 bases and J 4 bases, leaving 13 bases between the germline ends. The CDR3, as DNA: TGTGCCAGCAGCTCGAGCAGGGGTCTCTATGGCTACACCTTC. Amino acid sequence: CASSSSRGLYGYTF.

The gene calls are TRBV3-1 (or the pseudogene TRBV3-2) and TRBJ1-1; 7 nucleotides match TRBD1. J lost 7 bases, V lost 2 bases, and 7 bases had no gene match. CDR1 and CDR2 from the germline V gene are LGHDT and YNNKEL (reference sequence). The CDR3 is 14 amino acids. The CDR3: CASSQRTGQREAFF. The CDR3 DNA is TGTGCCAGCAGCCAAAGGACAGGCCAGCGTGAAGCTTTCTTT.

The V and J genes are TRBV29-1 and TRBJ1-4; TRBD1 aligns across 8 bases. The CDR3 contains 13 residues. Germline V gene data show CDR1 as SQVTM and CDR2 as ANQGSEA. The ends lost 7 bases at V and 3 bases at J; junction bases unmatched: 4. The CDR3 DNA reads TGCAGCGCCCTACAGGGGGCTAATGAAAAACTGTTTTTT. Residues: CSALQGANEKLFF.

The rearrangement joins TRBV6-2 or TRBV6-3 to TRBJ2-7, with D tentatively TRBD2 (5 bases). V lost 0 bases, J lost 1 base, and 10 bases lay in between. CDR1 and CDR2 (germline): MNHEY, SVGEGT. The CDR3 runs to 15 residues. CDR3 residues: CASSYSPSRSYEQYF. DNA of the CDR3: TGTGCCAGCAGTTACTCGCCTAGCCGGTCCTACGAGCAGTACTTC.

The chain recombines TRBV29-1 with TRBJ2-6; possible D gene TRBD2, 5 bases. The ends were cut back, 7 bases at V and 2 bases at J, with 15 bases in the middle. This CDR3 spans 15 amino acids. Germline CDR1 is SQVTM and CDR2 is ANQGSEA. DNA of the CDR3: TGCAGCGCTCTGACACGGGGAACTGGGGCCAACGTCCTGACTTTC. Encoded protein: CSALTRGTGANVLTF.

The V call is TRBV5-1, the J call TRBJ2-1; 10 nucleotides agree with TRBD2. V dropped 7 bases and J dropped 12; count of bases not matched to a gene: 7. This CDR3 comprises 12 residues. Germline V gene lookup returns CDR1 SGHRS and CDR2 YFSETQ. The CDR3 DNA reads TGCGCCAGCGGGACTAGCGTTTCGGGGCAGTTCTTC. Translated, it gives CASGTSVSGQFF.